This TCR beta chain was sequenced for a study of T cell repertoires in cytomegalovirus infection. Study in general: Through public TCR beta signatures, both CMV infection and matching HLA type were indicated. General study results and limits: HLA-C-restricted CMV-specific TCR beta clonotypes were dominant in the ex vivo response. Carriers of CMV and the relevant HLA type were discriminated by public TCR beta frequency.

This clonotype was seen only a few times. The target antigen is unknown. CDR1 GTSNPN and CDR2 SVGIG come from the germline V gene (reference sequence). V lost 2 bases to trimming and J lost 4 bases, with 9 bases between them. The CDR3 extends over 13 amino acids. TCRdb analysed the reads with MiXCR anew, one entry per CDR3 protein. This repertoire shows fewer than 550,000 distinct CDR3 sequences, around 10% found once; its top ten account for roughly a tenth. Input material: PBMCs. This sequence originates from a human donor in good health (CMV status not recorded). Some clones in this sample may be carry-over from other donors' samples. The chain is built from TRBV30 and TRBJ1-5, with D uncertain. The CDR3 DNA follows: TGTGCCTGGAGTCGAGCAGAGAATCAGCCCCAGCATTTT. It codes for CAWSRAENQPQHF.